Included here is one T cell receptor beta chain sequence, with context. What this receptor recognizes is not known. No quality values exist for individual bases; no much larger clone is one base distant. The cohort was made up of about 670 healthy bone marrow donors. All cohort members were sampled while nominally healthy, although unrecorded immune exposures were likely present. The donor was CMV seronegative and was included in the group of a few hundred seronegative cohort members. A peripheral blood sample was provided by each donor, and peripheral blood mononuclear cells were used for TCR beta sequencing. Genomic DNA extraction from the blood cell samples was performed with the Qiagen DNeasy Blood Extraction Kit. The library was made by the immunoSEQ multiplex PCR assay. For the multiplex PCR, a mixture combining 60 forward primers for TCR Vbeta segments and 13 reverse primers for TCR Jbeta segments was used. A multiplex PCR assay on genomic DNA amplified the CDR3 region of rearranged TCR beta genes. On the Illumina HiSeq System, the amplified TCR beta libraries were sequenced as 87-base-pair reads. In the paper's pipeline: A later analysis tallied tens of millions of unique TCR beta chains across the 666 repertoires, and some 10 million of those chains were shared by two or more donors. Raw reads were error-corrected and collapsed into unique sequences with a nearest-neighbor algorithm that merged closely related sequences to remove PCR and sequencing errors. Alignment of CDR3 sequences to IMGT reference sequences was used to assign V, D and J gene segments. For a sequence to be retained, a match of at least six nucleotides to both a V gene segment and a J gene segment was required. A rearrangement was called productive if the CDR3 had no stop codons and remained in frame with V and J, and every other rearrangement was called non-productive. CDR3 was defined by IMGT convention, running from the second conserved V-encoded cysteine to the conserved J-encoded phenylalanine. Sequences without an unambiguous match to a single V gene segment were excluded from the earlier analysis of approximately 560 of the donors. An earlier analysis of some 500 of the donors classified V segments as functional when productive rearrangements were above 56.7% and as segregating when the standard deviation between donors was above 5%. A statistical classification framework was built to diagnose cytomegalovirus status from the catalog of TCR beta chain sequences. In a later analysis, TCR nucleotide sequences were compared against IMGT/GENE-DB human TR gene sequences so that V and J genes could be assigned. In a later analysis, CDR3 sequences and most-parsimonious VDJ recombination scenarios were assigned using the TCRdist pipeline. In a later analysis, each TCR beta chain was defined by its CDR3 amino acid sequence together with its V-gene family, and reads lacking a unique V-gene family were excluded. To address suspected cross-contamination and a sequencing artifact, a later analysis removed approximately 590 highly shared, low-generation-probability nucleotide sequences. In a later analysis, a clonal expansion index for each public chain was calculated from normalized within-repertoire ranks of inferred template counts. In a later analysis, generation probabilities were computed with a VDJ recombination model fitted to out-of-frame rearrangements, and the resulting probabilities were checked against IGoR. In a later analysis, TCR-TCR, TCR-HLA and TCR-CMV co-occurrence was scored with hypergeometric tests, and a repertoire-size bias correction was applied to TCR pairs. In a later analysis, false discovery rates were estimated by permuting HLA or CMV assignments 20 times. In a later analysis, co-occurring TCRs were grouped using DBSCAN, with TCRdist sequence similarity added in when clustering inside HLA-allele-positive subsets. Repertoires with fewer than 30,000 or more than 120,000 public chains were left out of co-occurrence clustering, as were about 5 repertoires with anomalous nucleotide sharing. TCRdb limited this immuneACCESS table to in-frame rearrangements with V and J called. A share of clones is missing; checked studies link under half to unresolved V genes, and the rest is unexplained. The V and J calls and clone size come from that table; D and trimming were worked out from the DNA. The sample table lists 37,000 or so clones, roughly 80% of them with a count of one. The leading ten clones occupy about 9.3% of the sample.

These data originate in a study of cytomegalovirus exposure and HLA in healthy donors (dated by TCRdb to 2017 to 2019). The study in broad terms: An earlier analysis of approximately 640 of the donors reported more than 250 Gb of sequence data and about 100 million unique TCR beta sequences from 190 million or so T cells. Among the approximately 400 genotyped donors, around 81% belonged to the genetic ancestry cluster associated with self-reported Caucasian donors. Every repertoire in the discovery cohort had been generated on one and the same sequencing platform. The later analysis used no new phenotypic data to find candidate immune exposures, relying instead on TCR beta sequences and their occurrence across donors. A later genetic analysis took genome-wide SNP genotypes for about 55% of the 666 donors and used that subset as a discovery cohort. Approximately 300 gigabases of sequencing data and tens of millions of unique TCR sequences were included in an early release covering around 600 HLA-typed donors. The T cell repertoires of 670 or so subjects were profiled by immunosequencing and related to cytomegalovirus serostatus. The number of typed donors differed by locus: roughly 629-630 for A, B, C, DRB1 and DQB1; about 520 for DQA1; 606 for DPA1; and around 470 for DPB1. The study aimed to test whether cataloging public T cell receptors could reveal signatures of past pathogen exposure. Class I and class II HLA loci were covered by the typing at four-digit resolution. In a later analysis, previously published TCR beta repertoires from 550 to 750 donors were re-analyzed and high-resolution HLA genotyping was added so that TCR occurrence patterns could be studied. Donor age, sex, ethnicity and CMV serostatus were compiled alongside the repertoire data. An earlier analysis of 587 of the donors used high-throughput TCR beta sequencing to judge whether each TCR beta V gene segment behaved as functional or pseudogenic. Across around 400 genotyped donors of the cohort, an average of roughly 230,000 unique TCR beta nucleotide sequences per donor were sequenced, and around 19% of those sequences were non-productive. About five DR-DQ haplotypes were handled as single units for association and clustering, since linkage in the cohort was strong. A separate validation cohort of about 110 different subjects was used in addition to the approximately 670-subject first cohort. To predict cytomegalovirus infection status, the study brought together high-throughput TCR immunosequencing, statistical association of individual TCRs with disease status, and machine learning.

The germline V and J ends show losses of 1 base and 3 bases respectively, and no gene match explains 9 bases of the junction. The CDR3, cysteine through phenylalanine, is 17 amino acids long. Only the CDR3 portion is preserved as DNA: 51 bases, with reading frame beginning at the first base. Looking up the germline V gene yields CDR1 MNHNS and CDR2 SASEGT. The study at large found these results: V-gene and J-gene trimming of TCR beta chains was associated with a missense DCLRE1C variant in a later genetic analysis, and the association was replicated in an independent cohort. According to a later analysis, most CMV-associated TCR beta chains appeared to be HLA-restricted, and the HLA associations seemed to be driven largely by CMV exposure. The study listed 150 to 200 TCR beta chains as associated with cytomegalovirus. A few of the identified cytomegalovirus-associated TCR beta chains were confirmed in vitro to be specific for cytomegalovirus antigens. Because HLA typing was missing for some donors at each locus, association tests included only the typed subset. Some IMGT-functional V segments, including TRBV6-2 and TRBV6-3, could not be told apart with the 87-base-pair reads, so those segments were excluded. A cluster of highly shared sequence variants was judged likely to be a technical artifact of the sequencing pipeline. A further reported finding was that TCR beta sequences accurately predicted the HLA-A and HLA-B alleles for most subjects in the first cohort. The earlier analysis of approximately 540 of the donors excluded roughly 16 rarely observed V segments, including chromosome 9 orphons, because counts were too low. A later analysis found that HLA-associated TCR beta chains were more clonally expanded and had lower generation probabilities than equally common non-associated chains. Linkage disequilibrium might explain the correlated functional status among segregating V segments, but an unknown experimental factor could not be ruled out. In a later analysis, several top co-occurrence clusters were reported to appear linked to parvovirus B19, influenza, CMV and Epstein-Barr virus. Compared with the approximately 670-donor mean, donors in an Asian-associated ancestry cluster had fewer N-insertions in productive TCRs, according to a later genetic analysis. When HLA alleles, especially DR and DQ, strongly co-occurred, attributing TCR associations to individual alleles was difficult. The authors suggested that the approach could potentially be generalized to other disease states and immunological phenotypes. Immune exposure information for the cohort was limited to CMV serostatus. An earlier analysis of 587 of the donors showed that most TCR beta V segments appeared in productive rearrangements either about 90% or about 30% of the time, which broadly matched IMGT annotations. The classifier was reported to diagnose cytomegalovirus status with high specificity and sensitivity in both the original cohort and the validation cohort. A later analysis associated approximately 17,000 TCR beta sequences with specific HLA alleles at a false discovery rate of 0.05. While some public TCRs were present in many individuals, most TCR sequences turned up only very rarely across donors. Only TCR beta chains were sequenced in this cohort, and the absence of alpha or paired-chain data limited detectable features. In a later analysis, the rate of TCR association differed among HLA loci, with DRB1 alleles having the most associated TCRs and HLA-C alleles having the fewest. Roughly uniform sequencing depth across donors was assumed in presence/absence analyses, although this assumption may not hold.

The rearranged chain carries TRBV6-1 and TRBJ2-3; the central 8 bases match TRBD1. The clonotype comes from a middle-aged woman in good health and CMV-seronegative. Specimen: PBMCs. The CDR3 loop reads CASSEVHGQGYTDTQYF. In nucleotides, the sequence is TGTGCCAGCAGTGAAGTTCATGGACAGGGATATACAGATACGCAGTATTTT.